The 32 T cell receptor beta chains in this list originate from one sample, sequenced in a study of blood T cell repertoires in COVID-19. Using immunoSEQ multiplex PCR, the repertoire was profiled, and TCRdb retains in-frame clones only, with some absent. The sample lists some 46,000 clones; 80% to 90% were seen once. The sample taken for sequencing was peripheral blood. Receptors originate from a man aged 45-65 years with acute or convalescent COVID-19.

V and J are TRBV28 and TRBJ1-2; no definite D call. This CDR3 spans 13 amino acids. Between the trimmed V and J ends, which lost 6 bases and 4 bases, there was a span of 12 bases. Germline-derived CDR1 and CDR2 are MDHEN and SYDVKM. The CDR3 DNA follows: TGTGCCAGCAGGGATGGAGTGCTCTATGGCTACACCTTC. Translation: CASRDGVLYGYTF.

The chain combines TRBV9 with TRBJ1-2, with D hard to call. The CDR3 runs 15 residues. The germline CDR1 and CDR2 sequences are SGDLS and YYNGEE. Trimming stripped 0 bases from V and 3 bases from J, with 12 bases between. The DNA for the CDR3 is TGTGCCAGCAGCGTAGATCCGGGGTCTGACTATGGCTACACCTTC. This codes for CASSVDPGSDYGYTF.

V usage is TRBV11-3 and J usage is TRBJ2-1, with D perhaps matching TRBD2 (5 bases). V dropped 1 base and J dropped 4 bases, with 11 bases sitting between them. CDR1 and CDR2 (germline): SGHNT, YENEEA. The CDR3 has 15 residues. CDR3 in DNA: TGTGCCAGCAGCTTAGGCCTAGCCGATTACAATGAGCAGTTCTTC. This encodes CASSLGLADYNEQFF.

The V call is TRBV9, the J call TRBJ2-6; 10 bases match TRBD1. Looked up from germline, CDR1 is SGDLS and CDR2 is YYNGEE. The J segment lost 4 bases and the V segment lost 4 bases, leaving 11 bases of the junction unmatched. There are 18 residues in the CDR3. The DNA of the CDR3 is TGTGCCAGCAGCCCCCTGACAGGGGGCTCTTCAGGGGCCAACGTCCTGACTTTC. Translating gives CASSPLTGGSSGANVLTF.

The chain couples TRBV5-1 to TRBJ2-3; 9 bases agree with TRBD2. There are 18 residues in the CDR3. Germline V CDR1 and CDR2: SGHRS, YFSETQ. V shed 4 bases, J shed 4 bases, and the junction held 16 bases outside the gene matches. CDR3 sequence reads: CASSLGGLAGTQADTQYF. In DNA form, the CDR3 reads TGCGCCAGCAGCCTTGGCGGTCTAGCGGGGACACAGGCAGATACGCAGTATTTT.

The gene calls are TRBV5-6 and TRBJ1-4; unclear D gene. Trimming pared 0 bases from V and 8 bases from J, leaving 11 bases between. Germline V gene lookup returns CDR1 SGHDT and CDR2 YYEEEE. CDR3 length equals 14 residues. This CDR3 reads CASSLGGSGEKLFF. In nucleotides, the CDR3 is TGTGCCAGCAGCTTGGGAGGGTCGGGAGAAAAACTGTTTTTT.

This chain links TRBV25-1 with TRBJ1-2; D remains unclear. The CDR3 sequence is 14 residues long. V lost 0 bases and J 4 bases, leaving 9 bases between the germline ends. CDR1 is MGHDK, CDR2 SYGVNS, per germline. The CDR3 DNA reads as TGTGCCAGCAGTGAATATAAAGCGGCCTATGGCTACACCTTC. It yields the protein CASSEYKAAYGYTF.

This clone is classed as medium-sized. The V call is TRBV15, the J call TRBJ2-7, with no clear D. CDR1 and CDR2 (germline): LNHNV, YYDKDF (reference sequence). Trimming took off 0 bases at V and 7 bases at J, with 10 bases between the two ends. This CDR3 contains 13 residues. DNA for the CDR3: TGTGCCACCAGCAGAGATCTCGGAGAGGAGCAGTACTTC. Translating gives CATSRDLGEEQYF.

The sample holds one count of this clone. This chain uses TRBV4-1 with TRBJ1-1; tentatively, D is TRBD1 (6 bases). V was trimmed by 0 bases and J by 6 bases, leaving 17 bases between them. CDR1 is MGHRA and CDR2 is YSYEKL in the germline V gene. The CDR3 sequence is 16 residues long. The CDR3: CASSQEEFRGVAEAFF. The CDR3, as DNA: TGCGCCAGCAGCCAAGAGGAATTCAGGGGAGTTGCTGAAGCTTTCTTT.

The sample holds one count of this clone. The chain combines TRBV7-9 with TRBJ1-1; tentative D call: TRBD1 (5 bases). Germline lookup yields CDR1 SEHNR and CDR2 FQNEAQ (reference sequence). The CDR3 sequence is 17 residues long. Trimming pared 4 bases from V and 1 base from J, leaving 19 bases between. The CDR3 region has the DNA TGTGCCAGCAGCTCGCAGGGACGCCGGGGGAGGAACACTGAAGCTTTCTTT. This translates into CASSSQGRRGRNTEAFF.

CDR3 DNA: TGTGCCAGCGGGGAGGGCCCCGGGGAGCTGTTTTTT. It codes for CASGEGPGELFF. The chain has TRBV19 and TRBJ2-2, with 7 bases identical to TRBD2. This CDR3 spans 12 amino acids. With 9 bases clipped from V and 6 bases from J, the junction kept 4 bases outside the gene matches. CDR1 is LNHDA and CDR2 is SQIVND in the germline V gene (reference sequence).

V usage is TRBV12-3 or TRBV12-4 and J usage is TRBJ1-1; 7 bases are a match to TRBD1. This CDR3 is 13 amino acids long. V gave up 5 bases and J gave up 5 bases; unmatched junction bases: 5. This chain's CDR3 is CASSRQGGTEAFF. Written as DNA, the CDR3 is TGTGCCAGCAGTCGACAGGGCGGAACTGAAGCTTTCTTT.

The chain joins TRBV18 to TRBJ1-3; maybe TRBD1 (5 bases). V lost 6 bases, J lost 2 bases, and 11 bases lay in between. The CDR3 has 14 residues. Germline CDR1 is KGHSH and CDR2 is LQKENI. CDR3: CASSPQGTGNTIYF. CDR3 coding DNA: TGTGCCAGCTCGCCTCAGGGAACTGGAAACACCATATATTTT.

The chain recombines TRBV4-3 with TRBJ1-1, with no clear D. Germline lookup yields CDR1 LGHNA and CDR2 YSLEER. Trimming removed 1 base at V and 3 bases at J, with 12 bases between. The CDR3 consists of 15 residues. The CDR3, as DNA: TGCGCCAGCAGCCAAGTTGTTGGGCGGGACACTGAAGCTTTCTTT. Translation: CASSQVVGRDTEAFF.

The chain employs TRBV10-1 and TRBJ2-2; 14 bases are shared with TRBD2. CDR1 and CDR2 (germline): WNHNN, SYGVQD (reference sequence). J gave up 3 bases and V 8 bases, and 14 bases lay outside the gene matches. This CDR3 has 19 residues. CDR3: CASRTGTSGSRADTGELFF. Written as DNA, the CDR3 is TGCGCCAGCCGAACCGGGACTAGCGGGAGCCGTGCAGACACCGGGGAGCTGTTTTTT.

The CDR3 DNA reads TGTGCCAGCAGTGAAGCGCAGAGCGGGAGCAATGAGCAGTTCTTC. Translated, it gives CASSEAQSGSNEQFF. The chain joins TRBV6-1 to TRBJ2-1; 8 bases fit TRBD2. CDR1 is MNHNS and CDR2 is SASEGT in the germline V gene. Germline trimming cut 0 bases from V and 6 bases from J; bases unmatched to any gene: 4. The CDR3 runs 15 residues.

The gene calls are TRBV28 and TRBJ2-7, with TRBD2 as a possible D gene (7 bases). Per germline, CDR1 MDHEN and CDR2 SYDVKM. V lost 5 bases and J 0 bases, leaving 17 bases between the germline ends. The CDR3 contains 16 residues. The CDR3: CASSTPGEGFSYEQYF. In DNA form, the CDR3 reads TGTGCCAGCAGTACACCAGGGGAGGGCTTCTCCTACGAGCAGTACTTC.

The chain carries TRBV29-1 and TRBJ2-3; 11 bases fit TRBD1. From germline, CDR1 is SQVTM and CDR2 ANQGSEA. The CDR3 is made up of 14 amino acids. The V segment lost 4 bases and the J segment 5 bases; nucleotides outside the gene matches: 5. In DNA form, the CDR3 reads TGCAGCGTTGTCAGGACAGGGGGCCAAGATACGCAGTATTTT. As protein: CSVVRTGGQDTQYF.

The J gene is TRBJ1-1, the V gene TRBV18, with D possibly matching TRBD1 (5 bases). CDR1 is KGHSH and CDR2 is LQKENI in the germline V gene. The CDR3 sequence is 14 residues long. Trimming removed 6 bases from V and 5 bases from J, with 16 bases in between. Here the CDR3 DNA reads TGTGCCAGCTCCCTCCGGGTGGGGCATACTGAAGCTTTCTTT. Translated: CASSLRVGHTEAFF.

The chain links TRBV3-1 (or the pseudogene TRBV3-2) to TRBJ2-2, with 12 bases lining up with TRBD2. Per the germline V gene, CDR1 is LGHDT and CDR2 is YNNKEL (reference sequence). V trimming: 6 bases; J trimming: 5 bases; junction bases outside the gene matches: 10. The CDR3 length is 17 residues. CDR3 in DNA: TGTGCCAGCAGAAAACTAGCGGGAGGTGTTGGTACCGGGGAGCTGTTTTTT. Protein: CASRKLAGGVGTGELFF.

This clone turned up a few times. The chain is built from TRBV7-2 and TRBJ1-3; no clear D. This CDR3 contains 13 residues. V was clipped by 2 bases and J by 1 base, with 3 bases between them. Germline lookup yields CDR1 SGHTA and CDR2 FQGNSA. The DNA of the CDR3 is TGTGCCAGCAGCTTACCGTCTGGAAACACCATATATTTT. It is translated as CASSLPSGNTIYF. Full variable domain (remainder filled in from reference TRBV7-2 and TRBJ1-3): GAGVSQSPSNKVTEKGKDVELRCDPISGHTALYWYRQSLGQGLEFLIYFQGNSAPDKSGLPSDRFSAERTGGSVSTLTIQRTQQEDSAVYLCASSLPSGNTIYFGEGSWLTVV.

J is TRBJ2-1 and V is TRBV7-2; D unresolved. Looked up from germline, CDR1 is SGHTA and CDR2 is FQGNSA. V was clipped by 2 bases and J by 4 bases, with 6 bases between them. This CDR3 has 13 amino acids. The CDR3 loop is CASSLTEYNEQFF. CDR3 sequence (DNA): TGTGCCAGCAGCTTAACAGAATACAATGAGCAGTTCTTC.

The chain employs TRBV6-5 and TRBJ2-3; 10 bases match TRBD2. The V segment lost 5 bases and the J segment 4 bases; nucleotides outside the gene matches: 6. The CDR3 is 15 residues long. CDR1 and CDR2 from the germline V gene are MNHEY and SVGAGI. CDR3 coding DNA: TGTGCCAGCAGTAGAGCGGGAGGGGGGTCAGATACGCAGTATTTT. It translates to CASSRAGGGSDTQYF.

The rearrangement links TRBV6-2 or TRBV6-3 to TRBJ1-1; D ambiguous. V was pared by 2 bases and J by 5 bases, with 9 bases between. Germline values: CDR1 MNHEY, CDR2 SVGEGT. CDR3 length equals 13 residues. CDR3 in DNA: TGTGCCAGCAGTTACAGCCGGGATACTGAAGCTTTCTTT. It codes for CASSYSRDTEAFF.

This chain links TRBV6-6 with TRBJ1-6; 11 positions agree with TRBD1. CDR1 MNHNY and CDR2 SVGAGI come from the germline V gene (reference sequence). The CDR3 length is 14 residues. Losses at the gene ends were 7 bases for V and 8 bases for J; bases not matched to a gene: 4. This CDR3 is CASTGTGGHSPLHF. The CDR3 DNA sequence: TGTGCCAGCACCGGGACAGGGGGACATTCACCCCTCCACTTT.

The chain recombines TRBV27 with TRBJ2-7, with D tentatively TRBD1 (6 bases). From germline, CDR1 is MNHEY and CDR2 SMNVEV (reference sequence). The V gene lost 6 bases and the J gene lost 0 bases, with 12 bases spanning the gap. CDR3 length equals 14 residues. The CDR3 is CASRLNRASYEQYF. CDR3 nucleotides: TGTGCCAGCAGACTAAACAGGGCCTCCTACGAGCAGTACTTC.

V is TRBV27 and J is TRBJ2-5; D may be TRBD2 (5 bases). There are 13 residues in the CDR3. CDR1 and CDR2 from the germline V gene are MNHEY and SMNVEV (reference sequence). Trimming left V 5 bases short and J 1 base short, with 8 bases between. CDR3 residues: CASSTTTQETQYF. In DNA form, the CDR3 reads TGTGCCAGCAGTACGACTACCCAAGAGACCCAGTACTTC.

V and J are TRBV19 and TRBJ1-2; D is unclear. This CDR3 is built from 15 residues. V lost 5 bases and J 2 bases, leaving 15 bases between the germline ends. CDR1 and CDR2 from the germline V gene are LNHDA and SQIVND (reference sequence). The DNA for the CDR3 is TGTGCCAGTAGTCCTCCCGTCAGGTTAAACTATGGCTACACCTTC. It encodes CASSPPVRLNYGYTF.

The rearrangement joins TRBV4-1 to TRBJ1-6; 8 nucleotides agree with TRBD1. The ends lost 4 bases at V and 10 bases at J; junction bases unmatched: 15. Germline CDR1 MGHRA, CDR2 YSYEKL. The CDR3 sequence is 17 residues long. CDR3 amino acids: CASSPPRSGQGASPLHF. The CDR3 DNA follows: TGCGCCAGCAGCCCACCCCGTTCAGGACAGGGAGCCTCACCCCTCCACTTT.

This sequence joins TRBV7-6 and TRBJ2-1, with a weak D call TRBD1 (5 bases). The V gene's germline CDR1 is SGHVS and CDR2 FNYEAQ. This CDR3 region has 14 residues. V was trimmed by 3 bases and J by 3 bases, leaving 9 bases between them. The CDR3 sequence: CASSLTRDYNEQFF. CDR3 coding DNA: TGTGCCAGCAGCTTGACCAGGGACTACAATGAGCAGTTCTTC.

The genes are TRBV7-2 and TRBJ1-4; 10 nucleotides agree with TRBD1. Germline lookup yields CDR1 SGHTA and CDR2 FQGNSA. With V trimmed by 6 bases and J by 5 bases, 9 bases remained unmatched. The CDR3 spans 16 residues. CDR3: CASRLTPGQGNEKLFF. Written as DNA, the CDR3 is TGTGCCAGCAGACTAACTCCGGGACAGGGGAATGAAAAACTGTTTTTT.

V and J are TRBV4-3 and TRBJ1-1; 8 bases line up with TRBD1. J lost 0 bases, V lost 3 bases, and 6 bases had no gene match. The germline gives CDR1 LGHNA, CDR2 YSLEER. The CDR3 has 16 residues. In DNA form, the CDR3 reads TGCGCCAGCAGCCACCAAGACAGGGGAATGAACACTGAAGCTTTCTTT. It codes for CASSHQDRGMNTEAFF.